These T cell receptor beta chains were read from a single sample in a study of blood T cell repertoires in COVID-19. Sequencing used immunoSEQ multiplex PCR; TCRdb keeps in-frame clones, though not all of them. The sample holds approximately 92,000 clones, around four fifths seen once. Sample: peripheral blood. The receptors come from a man aged 50 or older with acute or convalescent COVID-19. Both conserved end residues are trimmed from each CDR3.

J gene	V gene	CDR3 protein
TRBJ2-1	TRBV9	ASSSPRTSGYSYNEQF
TRBJ2-7	TRBV7-6	ASSFRLAGEQY
TRBJ2-7	TRBV29-1	SVVASGPYEQY
TRBJ1-5	TRBV21-1	ASEGQGAGVSNQPQH
TRBJ2-7	TRBV29-1	SVEASGDYEQY
TRBJ2-1	TRBV4-3	ASSPGTSWMEQF
TRBJ1-1	TRBV18	ASSPGLRRGANTEAF
TRBJ1-2	TRBV27	ASSLGGGGYGYT
TRBJ1-3	TRBV6-5	ASSYFALGEGNTIY
TRBJ2-7	TRBV11-3	ASSSSSGDYYEQY
TRBJ2-3	TRBV7-2	ASSLAGGIDTQY
TRBJ1-1	TRBV3-1/TRBV3-2	ASSHRTGSEAF
TRBJ2-1	TRBV29-1	SVPPLGGSYNEQF
TRBJ2-7	TRBV5-1	ASSATGVGEQY
TRBJ2-7	TRBV7-2	ASSPQTGEYEQY
TRBJ2-7	TRBV6-5	ASSYSISVGPYEQY
TRBJ2-1	TRBV28	ASTGWLAGGGYNEQF
TRBJ1-6	TRBV11-2	ASSSTAGRPPLH
TRBJ2-1	TRBV12-5	ASGLGGELQF
TRBJ1-4	TRBV6-5	ASSLTGTEKLF
TRBJ1-1	TRBV30	AWSVLREAF
TRBJ1-1	TRBV5-1	ASSFYGGNTEAF
TRBJ1-1	TRBV19	ASQGYPPEAF
TRBJ1-1	TRBV3-1/TRBV3-2	ASSQDSSYTEAF
TRBJ2-1	TRBV6-5	ASSLGRGSYNEQF
TRBJ2-1	TRBV5-4	ASSLGGLAGGPLQF
TRBJ2-1	TRBV5-1	ASSWGDYGYNEQF
TRBJ2-1	TRBV5-1	ASSLGGTGGTNEQF
TRBJ2-5	TRBV6-5	ASRLAGGETQY
TRBJ2-7	TRBV7-9	ASSFGQTYEQY
TRBJ1-1	TRBV18	ASLTVGGGTEAF
TRBJ1-4	TRBV5-1	ASSSGQFNEKLF
TRBJ2-3	TRBV9	ASNRDRGNPQY
TRBJ2-7	TRBV30	AWSGQGHEQY
TRBJ1-1	TRBV6-5	ASVGQLNTEAF
TRBJ2-7	TRBV6-5	ASRRDRLNEQY
TRBJ1-4	TRBV7-9	ASSPRTGNEKLF
TRBJ2-1	TRBV13	ASSFSGRSYNEQF
TRBJ1-2	TRBV24-1	ATSAPTGLGGYT
TRBJ2-7	TRBV6-2/TRBV6-3	ASSQRHYEQY
TRBJ2-7	TRBV6-5	ASSYVQGYEQY
TRBJ2-7	TRBV9	ASSGPLAGGFYEQY
TRBJ2-7	TRBV7-9	ASSLINGYEQY
TRBJ1-2	TRBV6-5	ASSYWTGETIGYT
TRBJ2-3	TRBV7-3	ASSLTPGLAGDTQY
TRBJ2-7	TRBV19	ATSPGTGGFEQY
TRBJ1-6	TRBV5-4	ASSATDRTLDSPLH
TRBJ2-2	TRBV4-3	ASSQEIRGYTGELF
TRBJ2-3	TRBV6-5	ASRPGQGADTQY
TRBJ1-1	TRBV6-5	ASYGQVNTEAF
TRBJ2-1	TRBV25-1	ASSTLTLGEQF
TRBJ2-2	TRBV7-3	ASSRGDRGDRELF
TRBJ2-3	TRBV14	ASSQDSLDTQY
TRBJ1-1	TRBV12-5	ASGFSYGAGTGDLF
TRBJ2-7	TRBV27	ASRNRGTTFYEQY
TRBJ1-1	TRBV28	ASSDTQNTEAF
TRBJ2-7	TRBV6-5	ASRSGLAGSYEQY
TRBJ1-1	TRBV27	ASSFGQGRTEAF
TRBJ2-5	TRBV5-1	ASSLGQIQETQY